The sequence of this TCR beta chain was determined in a study of shared clonotypes between healthy human individuals. Whole-study results and caveats: Generation probabilities of non-shared clonotypes were lower (relative to those shared by all four donors).

This clone showed up just once. Its antigen is not identified. The method was immunoSEQ multiplex PCR; TCRdb's version includes in-frame clones alone and lacks a portion of them. The sample has fewer than 1.4 million clones; approximately 80% are singletons. It was into CD45RA+ naive and CD45RA-negative memory subsets that the CD4+ cells were split. The sequence was obtained from a man younger than 35 in good health. Some clones in this sample may be carry-over from other donors' samples. Sequences were obtained from memory CD4+ T cells from PBMCs. This sample's subset: CD45RA-negative fraction.

In nucleotides, the CDR3 is TGTGCCAGCAGCTTAGGAGCGGTCTCCTACAATGAGCAGTTCTTC. Translating it yields CASSLGAVSYNEQFF. The genes are TRBV7-8 and TRBJ2-1; tentatively, D is TRBD2 (5 bases). The CDR3 runs to 15 residues. Germline V gene lookup returns CDR1 SGHVS and CDR2 FQNEAQ. V dropped 1 base and J dropped 0 bases, with 7 bases sitting between them.